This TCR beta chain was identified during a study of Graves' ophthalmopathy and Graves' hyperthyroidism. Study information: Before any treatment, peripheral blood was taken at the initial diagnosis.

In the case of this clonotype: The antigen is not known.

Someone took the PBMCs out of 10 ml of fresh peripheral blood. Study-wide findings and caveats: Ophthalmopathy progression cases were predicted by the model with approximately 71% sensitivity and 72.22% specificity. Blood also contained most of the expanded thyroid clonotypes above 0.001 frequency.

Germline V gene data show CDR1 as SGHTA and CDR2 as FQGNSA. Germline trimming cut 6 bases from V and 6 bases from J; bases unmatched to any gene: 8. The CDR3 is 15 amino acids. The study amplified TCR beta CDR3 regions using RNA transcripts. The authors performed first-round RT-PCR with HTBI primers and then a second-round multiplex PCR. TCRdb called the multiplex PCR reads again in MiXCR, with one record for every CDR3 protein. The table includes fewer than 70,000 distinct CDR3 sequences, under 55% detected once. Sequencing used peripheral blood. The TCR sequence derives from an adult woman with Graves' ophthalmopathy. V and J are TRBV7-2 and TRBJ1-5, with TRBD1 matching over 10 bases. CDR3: CASSPDRGFGQPQHF. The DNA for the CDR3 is TGTGCCAGCAGTCCGGACAGGGGGTTTGGTCAGCCCCAGCATTTT.